The clone carrying this TCR beta chain was observed a single time. Trimming stripped 0 bases from V and 1 base from J, with 22 bases between. The V gene's germline CDR1 is MGHRA and CDR2 YSYEKL. The CDR3 sequence is 19 residues long. Assay: immunoSEQ multiplex PCR; the TCRdb copy retains only in-frame clones and omits some. This table holds 77,000 or so clones, about 80% found once. This sample was included in a study of blood T cell repertoires in COVID-19. This chain joins TRBV4-1 and TRBJ2-7; maybe TRBD2 (5 bases). Sequencing was done on a sample of peripheral blood. The clonotype comes from a man aged 30-40 years with COVID-19, enrolled during active disease. As DNA, the CDR3 is TGCGCCAGCAGCCAAGAGGTACCCCTCTCGAGGGCCAATTCCTACGAGCAGTACTTC. It codes for CASSQEVPLSRANSYEQYF.